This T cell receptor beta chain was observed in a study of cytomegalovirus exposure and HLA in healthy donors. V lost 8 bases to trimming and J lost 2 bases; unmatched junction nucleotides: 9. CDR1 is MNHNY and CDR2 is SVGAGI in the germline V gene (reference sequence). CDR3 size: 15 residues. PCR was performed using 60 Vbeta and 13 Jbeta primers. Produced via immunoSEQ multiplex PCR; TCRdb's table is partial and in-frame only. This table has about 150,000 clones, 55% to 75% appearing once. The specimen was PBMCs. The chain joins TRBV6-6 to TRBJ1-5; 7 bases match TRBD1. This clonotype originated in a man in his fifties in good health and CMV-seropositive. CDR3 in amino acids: CASADRAYGNQPQHF. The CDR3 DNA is TGTGCCAGCGCAGACAGGGCGTATGGCAATCAGCCCCAGCATTTT.